The 25 T cell receptor beta chains in this list originate from one sample, sequenced in a study of blood T cell repertoires in COVID-19. The table came from immunoSEQ multiplex PCR; TCRdb's copy has only in-frame clones and leaves some out. This sample carries under 70,000 clones, 85% to 90% of them seen once, and the ten largest clones take around 7.1%. The sample taken for sequencing was peripheral blood. The origin of the receptors is a woman in her sixties or seventies with COVID-19, enrolled during active disease.

The chain recombines TRBV4-1 with TRBJ2-5, with D perhaps TRBD2 (6 bases). CDR3 length: 14 amino acids. The germline V gene encodes CDR1 MGHRA and CDR2 YSYEKL. V lost 4 bases, J lost 2 bases, and 11 bases lay in between. This chain's CDR3 is CASSLAGPQETQYF. As DNA, the CDR3 is TGCGCCAGCAGCCTGGCGGGACCTCAAGAGACCCAGTACTTC.

This chain uses TRBV5-1 with TRBJ1-2; 10 nucleotides match TRBD1. Per germline, CDR1 SGHRS and CDR2 YFSETQ. With V trimmed by 5 bases and J by 0 bases, 1 base remained unmatched. The CDR3 contains 14 residues. The CDR3 sequence is CASRGTGANYGYTF. The CDR3 DNA sequence: TGCGCCAGCAGAGGGACAGGGGCTAACTATGGCTACACCTTC.

J is TRBJ2-2 and V is TRBV5-4; perhaps TRBD2 as D (6 bases). Trimming shortened V by 4 bases and J by 0 bases, and 10 bases separated the two germline ends. The CDR3 covers 15 residues. Germline V CDR1 and CDR2: SGHNT, YYREEE (reference sequence). CDR3 nucleotides: TGTGCCAGCAGCCCGGGACTTACGAACACCGGGGAGCTGTTTTTT. This codes for CASSPGLTNTGELFF.

The DNA of the CDR3 is TGTGCCAGTCGAAACGGTCTTTACAATGAGCAGTTCTTC. It encodes CASRNGLYNEQFF. This chain uses TRBV19 with TRBJ2-1, with D hard to call. Germline lookup yields CDR1 LNHDA and CDR2 SQIVND (reference sequence). CDR3 length: 13 amino acids. Deletions cut 8 bases from V and 4 bases from J, with 12 bases between.

This rearrangement joins TRBV9 to TRBJ2-1; 10 bases are shared with TRBD2. Per germline, CDR1 SGDLS and CDR2 YYNGEE. This CDR3 is 17 amino acids long. Germline trimming cut 0 bases from V and 7 bases from J; bases unmatched to any gene: 10. The CDR3 DNA reads as TGTGCCAGCAGCGTAGACCCAGCGGGAGGGCCTAGGAATGAGCAGTTCTTC. Amino acids: CASSVDPAGGPRNEQFF.

V is TRBV5-1 and J is TRBJ1-6; no clear D gene. The ends were cut back, 0 bases at V and 6 bases at J, with 4 bases in the middle. The CDR3 runs 13 residues. The germline CDR1 and CDR2 sequences are SGHRS and YFSETQ. CDR3 nucleotides: TGCGCCAGCAGCTTGGAGAGTAATTCACCCCTCCACTTT. Its translation: CASSLESNSPLHF.

The gene calls are TRBV6-4 and TRBJ2-2; 13 nucleotides match TRBD2. The CDR3 is 17 amino acids. With V trimmed by 4 bases and J by 0 bases, 2 bases remained unmatched. CDR1 is MRHNA, CDR2 SNTAGT, per germline. In nucleotides, the CDR3 is TGTGCCAGCAGTGGGACTAGCGGGAGCGCGAACACCGGGGAGCTGTTTTTT. Its translation is CASSGTSGSANTGELFF.

This chain links TRBV7-2 with TRBJ2-1, with a possible D match to TRBD1 (5 bases). Germline V gene data show CDR1 as SGHTA and CDR2 as FQGNSA. CDR3 length: 15 amino acids. Trimming took 0 bases from V and 4 from J, leaving 10 bases between them. The DNA for the CDR3 is TGTGCCAGCAGCTTAGCCCCAGGGTTGTACAATGAGCAGTTCTTC. Translated: CASSLAPGLYNEQFF.

The rearrangement links TRBV5-4 to TRBJ1-1, with a possible D match to TRBD1 (5 bases). The germline gives CDR1 SGHNT, CDR2 YYREEE (reference sequence). The CDR3 loop spans 15 amino acids. Trimming took off 0 bases at V and 0 bases at J, with 9 bases between the two ends. The CDR3 DNA reads as TGTGCCAGCAGCTTGGAGGCAGGGATGAACACTGAAGCTTTCTTT. Protein sequence: CASSLEAGMNTEAFF.

This clone was detected only once. This sequence joins TRBV28 and TRBJ2-7; 9 bases fit TRBD1. The V and J ends lost 6 bases and 2 bases, in that order; junction bases with no gene match: 8. The CDR3 totals 15 residues. The germline V gene encodes CDR1 MDHEN and CDR2 SYDVKM. Here the CDR3 DNA reads TGTGCCAGCAGGACTACCGGGACAGGGACCTACGAGCAGTACTTC. It yields the protein CASRTTGTGTYEQYF.

The chain uses TRBV28 and TRBJ1-6; no clear D. Germline V gene sequence: CDR1 MDHEN, CDR2 SYDVKM. CDR3 size: 12 residues. The V gene lost 10 bases and the J gene lost 10 bases, with 14 bases spanning the gap. In nucleotides, the CDR3 is TGTGCCACCGAGGGTGGAAGGTCACCCCTCCACTTT. Translating gives CATEGGRSPLHF.

The J gene is TRBJ1-2, the V gene TRBV7-9, with D unclear. The length of the CDR3 is 14 residues. V was pared by 1 base and J by 7 bases, with 13 bases between. The germline V gene has CDR1 SEHNR and CDR2 FQNEAQ (reference sequence). The CDR3 region is CASSLVTGTSGYTF. The CDR3 bases are TGTGCCAGCAGCTTAGTAACGGGTACGAGTGGCTACACCTTC.

The V gene is TRBV2, the J gene TRBJ2-7; D may be TRBD2 (6 bases). Germline lookup yields CDR1 SNHLY and CDR2 FYNNEI. The CDR3 loop spans 14 amino acids. Trimming stripped 4 bases from V and 0 bases from J, with 10 bases between. The CDR3 nucleotides are TGTGCCAGCAGTGCTAGCGCCTTCTCCTACGAGCAGTACTTC. It translates to CASSASAFSYEQYF.

The chain employs TRBV6-5 and TRBJ1-1; TRBD1 matches 8 bases. Per germline, CDR1 MNHEY and CDR2 SVGAGI. The CDR3 contains 14 residues. With V trimmed by 6 bases and J by 4 bases, 7 bases remained unmatched. The CDR3 DNA reads as TGTGCCAGCAGAAGGACAGGGTTCGGCACTGAAGCTTTCTTT. Amino acid sequence: CASRRTGFGTEAFF.

The V call is TRBV7-8, the J call TRBJ2-7; possibly TRBD2 for D (6 bases). Trimming took off 7 bases at V and 9 bases at J, with 22 bases between the two ends. The CDR3 has 14 residues. The germline V gene has CDR1 SGHVS and CDR2 FQNEAQ. Here the CDR3 reads CASIQAGTPGVQYF. The CDR3 DNA follows: TGTGCCAGCATTCAGGCAGGAACCCCGGGAGTGCAGTACTTC.

In DNA, the CDR3 is TGTGCCAGCAACCGGGACAGAAGCTATGGCTACACCTTC. Encoded protein: CASNRDRSYGYTF. V and J are TRBV2 and TRBJ1-2; TRBD1 matches at 7 bases. J lost 4 bases, V lost 7 bases, and 6 bases had no gene match. The CDR3 consists of 13 residues. In germline, CDR1 is SNHLY, CDR2 FYNNEI.

The V gene is TRBV18, the J gene TRBJ2-7; the match to TRBD1 covers 10 bases. Germline values: CDR1 KGHSH, CDR2 LQKENI. J was trimmed by 4 bases and V by 1 base; bases with no gene match: 4. This CDR3 is built from 15 residues. CDR3 DNA: TGTGCCAGCTCACCACAGGGACAGGGGCGGTACGAGCAGTACTTC. Translated, it gives CASSPQGQGRYEQYF.

The genes are TRBV30 and TRBJ1-4; tentatively, D is TRBD1 (5 bases). The V and J ends lost 4 bases and 2 bases respectively, with 11 bases between them. Germline V CDR1 and CDR2: GTSNPN, SVGIG (reference sequence). CDR3 length: 14 amino acids. CDR3 bases: TGTGCCTGGATACCGACAGCGACTAATGAAAAACTGTTTTTT. Its translation is CAWIPTATNEKLFF.

V is TRBV28 and J is TRBJ2-7; D remains unclear. CDR1 MDHEN and CDR2 SYDVKM come from the germline V gene. The V and J ends lost 3 bases and 7 bases respectively, with 4 bases between them. The CDR3 covers 10 residues. CDR3 region: CASSFHEQYF. CDR3 in DNA: TGTGCCAGCAGTTTTCATGAGCAGTACTTC.

The chain is built from TRBV27 and TRBJ2-7; the D gene is possibly TRBD1 (6 bases). Per the germline V gene, CDR1 is MNHEY and CDR2 is SMNVEV (reference sequence). V lost 6 bases and J 4 bases, leaving 13 bases between the germline ends. The CDR3 covers 13 residues. The CDR3 nucleotides read TGTGCCAGCAGCTTGGGACAAGTTTACGAGCAGTACTTC. This codes for CASSLGQVYEQYF.

This chain uses TRBV4-2 with TRBJ1-2, with 8 bases fitting TRBD1. V was pared by 6 bases and J by 5 bases, with 11 bases of the junction left unmatched. Germline-derived CDR1 and CDR2 are LGHNA and YNFKEQ. CDR3 length: 15 residues. CDR3 nucleotides: TGTGCCAGCAGTCCGGGGGACAGGCCTTTTTATGGCTACACCTTC. Its translation: CASSPGDRPFYGYTF.

This clone was observed once. V and J are TRBV29-1 and TRBJ2-5; the match to TRBD2 covers 10 bases. Germline V lookup: CDR1 SQVTM, CDR2 ANQGSEA. CDR3 length equals 15 residues. Trimming removed 2 bases from V and 2 bases from J; junction bases left unmatched: 5. Here the CDR3 DNA reads TGCAGCGTTGAACCGGGACTAGCGAATCAAGAGACCCAGTACTTC. Translating it yields CSVEPGLANQETQYF.

The chain employs TRBV7-9 and TRBJ2-1; D remains unclear. The germline gives CDR1 SEHNR, CDR2 FQNEAQ (reference sequence). CDR3 length equals 14 residues. The V gene lost 0 bases and the J gene lost 6 bases, with 9 bases spanning the gap. The CDR3 bases are TGTGCCAGCAGCTTAGCGAACCGGGTCAATGAGCAGTTCTTC. It specifies CASSLANRVNEQFF.

The V and J genes are TRBV18 and TRBJ1-1; D is ambiguous. The germline V and J ends were trimmed by 0 bases and 1 base, with 6 bases remaining between them. CDR1 and CDR2 from the germline V gene are KGHSH and LQKENI. CDR3 length: 14 amino acids. CDR3 in DNA: TGTGCCAGCTCACCACCTATGCGGAACACTGAAGCTTTCTTT. This sequence encodes CASSPPMRNTEAFF.

In regard to this clone: The junction departs from the called germline gene at one end, perhaps through a read error. The V call is TRBV5-1, the J call TRBJ2-3, with D unresolved. This CDR3 has 13 amino acids. CDR1 is SGHRS and CDR2 is YFSETQ in the germline V gene. In DNA form, the CDR3 reads TGCGCCAGCAGCTTGGGGGTCACAGATGCGCAGTATTTT. Protein: CASSLGVTDAQYF. The full variable domain, its missing parts supplied by reference TRBV5-1 and TRBJ2-3, is KAGVTQTPRYLIKTRGQQVTLSCSPISGHRSVSWYQQTPGQGLQFLFEYFSETQRNKGNFPGRFSGRQFSNSRSEMNVSTLELGDSALYLCASSLGVTDAQYFGPGTRLTVL.